Sequencing of this T cell receptor (beta chain) was carried out in a study of blood T cells in healthy people across ages. Across the whole study: Template switching captured about one barcoded beta molecule per two T cells.

With a J-beta primer mix and a sample-barcoded 5' primer, a second PCR ran about 7 to 11 cycles. TCRdb analysed the 5' RACE reads with MiXCR anew, one entry per CDR3 protein. The table lists around 870,000 distinct CDR3 sequences, 29% of them singletons, with roughly 17% in the top ten. Each sample had at least 6 million PBMCs isolated. Germline values: CDR1 LNHDA, CDR2 SQIVND (reference sequence). The CDR3 loop spans 12 amino acids. Trimming pared 8 bases from V and 7 bases from J, leaving 11 bases between. The clonotype was recovered from a woman over 75 in good health. Specimen: blood. The chain couples TRBV19 to TRBJ1-4, with TRBD1 as a possible D gene (6 bases). The DNA for the CDR3 is TGTGCCAGTCGGGACATCCTTGAAAAACTGTTTTTT. This encodes CASRDILEKLFF. The full variable domain, rest sourced from reference TRBV19 and TRBJ1-4, is DGGITQSPKYLFRKEGQNVTLSCEQNLNHDAMYWYRQDPGQGLRLIYYSQIVNDFQKGDIAEGYSVSREKKESFPLTVTSAQKNPTAFYLCASRDILEKLFFGSGTQLSVL.